Listed here are 18 T cell receptor beta chains from one sample, sequenced in a study of blood T cell repertoires in COVID-19. Repertoires were generated with immunoSEQ multiplex PCR, while TCRdb's copy carries only in-frame clones and drops some. This sample has about 260,000 clones, with 75% to 90% found just once. Input material: PBMCs or T cells enriched from blood (not recorded which). These receptors all stem from a man between 45 and 60 years old who had been exposed to COVID-19.

This clone came up once. This rearrangement joins TRBV28 to TRBJ2-1; 13 bases align to TRBD2. The CDR3 contains 15 residues. CDR1 and CDR2 from the germline V gene are MDHEN and SYDVKM. V was pared by 6 bases and J by 9 bases, with 8 bases of the junction left unmatched. The CDR3 sequence: CASRPGLAGRGEQFF. The CDR3, as DNA: TGTGCCAGCAGGCCGGGACTAGCGGGACGGGGTGAGCAGTTCTTC.

The chain recombines TRBV6-5 with TRBJ2-3; 10 bases fit TRBD2. CDR1 and CDR2 from the germline V gene are MNHEY and SVGAGI. The CDR3 totals 12 residues. V trimming: 9 bases; J trimming: 7 bases; junction bases outside the gene matches: 4. CDR3 residues: CASRTSGNTQYF. CDR3 DNA: TGTGCCAGTCGGACTAGCGGTAATACGCAGTATTTT.

The chain has TRBV28 and TRBJ1-2; D gene unclear. Germline V gene data show CDR1 as MDHEN and CDR2 as SYDVKM. V was shortened by 5 bases and J by 4 bases, with 8 bases between the two germline ends. CDR3 length: 12 amino acids. The CDR3 DNA is TGTGCCAGCAGTGGCAGGCGCTATGGCTACACCTTC. It encodes CASSGRRYGYTF.

The chain recombines TRBV7-8 with TRBJ1-5; 7 nucleotides agree with TRBD1. The CDR3 covers 15 residues. CDR1 and CDR2 from the germline V gene are SGHVS and FQNEAQ. The V gene end was trimmed by 0 bases and the J gene end by 7 bases; junction bases not matched to a gene: 6. For the CDR3, the DNA is TGTGCCAGCAGCTTAGCCAGTACAGGGGTACAGCCCCAGCATTTT. Its translation: CASSLASTGVQPQHF.

The chain uses TRBV6-5 and TRBJ2-7; TRBD1 matches 10 bases. The germline V gene encodes CDR1 MNHEY and CDR2 SVGAGI. Trimming cost V 6 bases and J 5 bases; bases outside gene matches: 10. There are 15 residues in the CDR3. The CDR3 loop reads CASSPGTGEENEQYV. The CDR3 DNA reads TGTGCCAGCAGCCCCGGGACAGGGGAAGAGAACGAGCAGTACGTC.

The CDR3 protein is CASSLGQTFSGNTIYF. The CDR3 coding sequence is TGCGCCAGCAGCCTTGGACAGACTTTCTCTGGAAACACCATATATTTT. The chain is built from TRBV5-1 and TRBJ1-3; perhaps TRBD1 as D (6 bases). CDR3 length equals 16 residues. V was trimmed by 4 bases and J by 0 bases, leaving 14 bases between them. CDR1 SGHRS and CDR2 YFSETQ come from the germline V gene. Full variable domain (missing parts from reference TRBV5-1 and TRBJ1-3): KAGVTQTPRYLIKTRGQQVTLSCSPISGHRSVSWYQQTPGQGLQFLFEYFSETQRNKGNFPGRFSGRQFSNSRSEMNVSTLELGDSALYLCASSLGQTFSGNTIYFGEGSWLTVV.

This CDR3 is CASSRLVYEQYF. As DNA, the CDR3 is TGTGCCAGTAGCAGACTTGTATACGAGCAGTACTTC. The chain uses TRBV6-6 and TRBJ2-7; D is ambiguous. This CDR3 is 12 amino acids long. V was cut by 9 bases and J by 4 bases, with 13 bases left in between. Germline V lookup: CDR1 MNHNY, CDR2 SVGAGI (reference sequence).

The rearrangement links TRBV7-9 to TRBJ1-3; 8 bases align to TRBD1. Germline trimming cut 5 bases from V and 3 bases from J; bases unmatched to any gene: 3. Germline V lookup: CDR1 SEHNR, CDR2 FQNEAQ (reference sequence). This CDR3 has 14 amino acids. CDR3 nucleotide sequence: TGTGCCAGCAGCCCCGGACAGGGTGGAAACACCATATATTTT. Its translation: CASSPGQGGNTIYF.

V usage is TRBV18 and J usage is TRBJ1-1, with 7 bases fitting TRBD1. Per germline, CDR1 KGHSH and CDR2 LQKENI. The CDR3 has 15 amino acids. J was trimmed by 3 bases and V by 2 bases; bases with no gene match: 6. The CDR3 reads CASSPRQGADTEAFF. CDR3 DNA sequence: TGTGCCAGCTCACCAAGACAGGGCGCGGACACTGAAGCTTTCTTT.

The J gene is TRBJ1-1, the V gene TRBV29-1; 8 bases align to TRBD1. V trimming: 6 bases; J trimming: 4 bases; junction bases outside the gene matches: 13. Per the germline V gene, CDR1 is SQVTM and CDR2 is ANQGSEA. The CDR3 is 15 residues long. CDR3 in amino acids: CSVIGSGGWGTEAFF. The CDR3, as DNA: TGCAGCGTGATTGGTTCAGGGGGCTGGGGCACTGAAGCTTTCTTT. The full variable domain, with the rest looked up from reference TRBV29-1 and TRBJ1-1, is SAVISQKPSRDICQRGTSLTIQCQVDSQVTMMFWYRQQPGQSLTLIATANQGSEATYESGFVIDKFPISRPNLTFSTLTVSNMSPEDSSIYLCSVIGSGGWGTEAFFGQGTRLTVV.

This chain uses TRBV7-6 with TRBJ2-2; unclear D gene. The CDR3 sequence is 14 residues long. CDR1 and CDR2 from the germline V gene are SGHVS and FNYEAQ. Deletions cut 5 bases from V and 8 bases from J, with 15 bases between. The CDR3 bases are TGTGCCAGCAGCCTCATCTCGGCGACTGGGGAGCTGTTTTTT. Protein: CASSLISATGELFF.

The V gene is TRBV5-4, the J gene TRBJ1-6; D is possibly TRBD1 (6 bases). V lost 2 bases and J lost 5, with 8 bases in between. The CDR3 has 14 amino acids. In germline, CDR1 is SGHNT, CDR2 YYREEE (reference sequence). The CDR3 reads CASSLQGDNSPLHF. The CDR3 DNA follows: TGTGCCAGCAGCTTACAGGGAGATAATTCACCCCTCCACTTT.

This clone has more than one count but fewer than ten. This chain connects TRBV7-3 to TRBJ2-3; TRBD2 matches at 7 bases. This CDR3 is 14 amino acids long. Losses at the gene ends were 5 bases for V and 4 bases for J; bases not matched to a gene: 6. CDR1 is SGHTA and CDR2 is FQGTGA in the germline V gene. The CDR3 here is CASSRTSSADTQYF. The CDR3 region has the DNA TGTGCCAGCAGCCGGACTAGTTCGGCAGATACGCAGTATTTT.

The V call is TRBV5-4, the J call TRBJ2-3; TRBD2 agrees at 12 bases. Trimming cost V 4 bases and J 5 bases; bases outside gene matches: 5. This CDR3 contains 15 residues. Germline V lookup: CDR1 SGHNT, CDR2 YYREEE (reference sequence). CDR3: CASSSALAGGDTQYF. CDR3 in DNA: TGTGCCAGCAGCAGCGCACTAGCGGGGGGAGATACGCAGTATTTT. Supplemented by reference TRBV5-4 and TRBJ2-3, the full variable domain reads ETGVTQSPTHLIKTRGQQVTLRCSSQSGHNTVSWYQQALGQGPQFIFQYYREEENGRGNFPPRFSGLQFPNYSSELNVNALELDDSALYLCASSSALAGGDTQYFGPGTRLTVL.

The gene calls are TRBV7-9 and TRBJ1-2, with D perhaps matching TRBD1 (5 bases). The CDR3 consists of 14 residues. The V end was cut by 1 base, the J end by 8 bases, with 14 bases between. Germline CDR1 reads SEHNR; CDR2 reads FQNEAQ (reference sequence). The CDR3 DNA reads TGTGCCAGCAGCTTAGTCCAGGGAAGAAAGGGCTACACCTTC. This codes for CASSLVQGRKGYTF.

This chain connects TRBV5-1 to TRBJ2-5, with a possible D match to TRBD2 (7 bases). V was cut by 0 bases and J by 3 bases, with 27 bases left in between. CDR1 is SGHRS and CDR2 is YFSETQ in the germline V gene. This CDR3 comprises 20 residues. CDR3 bases: TGCGCCAGCAGCTTGGCCCCCACGGGGGGCTCAACCCGGCAAGAAGAGACCCAGTACTTC. It yields the protein CASSLAPTGGSTRQEETQYF.

The rearrangement uses TRBV5-8 and TRBJ2-2, with 8 bases that match TRBD1. The CDR3 is 17 residues long. V gave up 0 bases and J gave up 1 base; unmatched junction bases: 5. The V gene's germline CDR1 is SGHTS and CDR2 YDEGEE. CDR3 residues: CASSLDRGTGNTGELFF. Written as DNA, the CDR3 is TGTGCCAGCAGCTTGGATCGCGGGACAGGGAACACCGGGGAGCTGTTTTTT.

V gene TRBV12-5 combines with J gene TRBJ2-3; no firm D call. The CDR3 has 12 amino acids. The V and J ends lost 6 bases and 5 bases respectively, with 9 bases between them. The germline gives CDR1 LGHNT, CDR2 FRNRAP. The CDR3: CASGLFIDTQYF. The CDR3 nucleotides are TGTGCTAGTGGACTCTTTATAGATACGCAGTATTTT.